This T cell receptor beta chain was recovered during a study of CD8 T cells in ankylosing spondylitis. General study results and limits: A TCR beta motif of several highly homologous variants appeared characteristic of ankylosing spondylitis blood. Significant enrichment of disease-linked clones was reported in matched ankylosing spondylitis synovial fluid. A subset of motif variants has previously been described in the synovial fluid and blood of reactive arthritis. A CD8+ phenotype characterized the disease-linked clones, which were relatively rare in peripheral blood.

Comment on this clonotype: Its specificity is unknown.

For TCR beta, libraries came from quantitative 5'-RACE with molecular barcodes. TCRdb used MiXCR to reprocess the 5' RACE reads, holding one entry per CDR3 protein. The table lists about 700,000 distinct CDR3 sequences, roughly 19% of them singletons. The TCR was taken from a male donor with ankylosing spondylitis. The sample was blood, either unsorted or a sorted T cell fraction (not recorded which).

CDR3 residues: CASSPEGYNTDTQYF. CDR3 nucleotides: TGCGCCAGCAGCCCGGAGGGGTATAACACAGATACGCAGTATTTT. V and J are TRBV5-1 and TRBJ2-3; maybe TRBD2 (6 bases). CDR3 length equals 15 residues. Trimming removed 4 bases at V and 2 bases at J, with 14 bases between. Germline loops: CDR1 SGHRS, CDR2 YFSETQ.